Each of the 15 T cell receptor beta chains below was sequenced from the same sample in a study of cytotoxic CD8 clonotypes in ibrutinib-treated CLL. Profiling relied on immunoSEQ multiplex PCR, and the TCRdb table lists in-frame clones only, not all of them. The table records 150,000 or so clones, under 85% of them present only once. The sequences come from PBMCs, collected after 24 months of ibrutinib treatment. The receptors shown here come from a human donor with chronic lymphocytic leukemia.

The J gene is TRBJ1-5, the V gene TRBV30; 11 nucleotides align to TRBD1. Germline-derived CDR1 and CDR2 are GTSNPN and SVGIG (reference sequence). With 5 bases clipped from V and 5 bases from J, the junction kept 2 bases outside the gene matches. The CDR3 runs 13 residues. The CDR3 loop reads CAWGQGAHQPQHF. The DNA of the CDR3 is TGTGCCTGGGGACAGGGGGCTCATCAGCCCCAGCATTTT.

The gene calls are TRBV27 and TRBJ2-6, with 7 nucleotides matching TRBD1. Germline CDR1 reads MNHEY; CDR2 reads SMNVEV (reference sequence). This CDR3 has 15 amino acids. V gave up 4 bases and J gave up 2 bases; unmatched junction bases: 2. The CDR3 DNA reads TGTGCCAGCAGTTCACAGGGGACTGGGGCCAACGTCCTGACTTTC. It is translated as CASSSQGTGANVLTF. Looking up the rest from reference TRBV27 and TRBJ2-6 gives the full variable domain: EAQVTQNPRYLITVTGKKLTVTCSQNMNHEYMSWYRQDPGLGLRQIYYSMNVEVTDKGDVPEGYKVSRKEKRNFPLILESPSPNQTSLYFCASSSQGTGANVLTFGAGSRLTVL.

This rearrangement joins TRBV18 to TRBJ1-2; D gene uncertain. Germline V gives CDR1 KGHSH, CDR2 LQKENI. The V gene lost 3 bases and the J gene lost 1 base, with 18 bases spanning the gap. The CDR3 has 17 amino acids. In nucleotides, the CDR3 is TGTGCCAGCTCACCGTCGGAAGGGAGCGTGGTTAACTATGGCTACACCTTC. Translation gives CASSPSEGSVVNYGYTF.

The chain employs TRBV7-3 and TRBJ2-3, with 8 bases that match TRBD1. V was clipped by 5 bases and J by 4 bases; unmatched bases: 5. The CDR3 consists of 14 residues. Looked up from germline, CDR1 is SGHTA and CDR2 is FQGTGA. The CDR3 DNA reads TGTGCCAGCAGCCGGACAGGGAGGTCAGATACGCAGTATTTT. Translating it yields CASSRTGRSDTQYF.

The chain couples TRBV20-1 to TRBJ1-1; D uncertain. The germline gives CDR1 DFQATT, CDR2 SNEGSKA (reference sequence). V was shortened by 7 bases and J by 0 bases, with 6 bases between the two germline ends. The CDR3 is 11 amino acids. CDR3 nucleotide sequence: TGCAGTGGTCGCTTGAACACTGAAGCTTTCTTT. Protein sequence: CSGRLNTEAFF.

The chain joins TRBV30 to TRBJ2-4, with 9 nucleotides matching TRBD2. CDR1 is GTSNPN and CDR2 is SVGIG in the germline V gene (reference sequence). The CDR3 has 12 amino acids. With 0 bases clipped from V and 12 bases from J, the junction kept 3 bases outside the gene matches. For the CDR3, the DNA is TGTGCCTGGAGTGTAAAGCGGGGGGCTCAGTACTTC. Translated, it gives CAWSVKRGAQYF.

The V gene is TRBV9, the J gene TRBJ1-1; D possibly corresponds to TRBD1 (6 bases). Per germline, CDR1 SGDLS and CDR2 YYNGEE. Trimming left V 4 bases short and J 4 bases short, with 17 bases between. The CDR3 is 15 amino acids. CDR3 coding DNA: TGTGCCAGCAGCCCCCAACTGGGGGGCCGCACTGAAGCTTTCTTT. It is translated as CASSPQLGGRTEAFF.

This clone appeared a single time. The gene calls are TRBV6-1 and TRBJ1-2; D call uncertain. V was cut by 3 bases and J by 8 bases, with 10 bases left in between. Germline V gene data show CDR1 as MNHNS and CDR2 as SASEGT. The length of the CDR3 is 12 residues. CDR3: CASSDFWGGYTF. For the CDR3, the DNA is TGTGCCAGCAGTGACTTCTGGGGAGGCTACACCTTC.

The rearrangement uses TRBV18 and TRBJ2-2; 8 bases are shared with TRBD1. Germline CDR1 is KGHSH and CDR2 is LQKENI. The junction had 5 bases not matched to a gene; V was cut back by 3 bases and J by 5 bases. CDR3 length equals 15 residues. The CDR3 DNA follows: TGTGCCAGCTCACCGACAGGGGTCGTGACCGGGGAGCTGTTTTTT. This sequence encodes CASSPTGVVTGELFF.

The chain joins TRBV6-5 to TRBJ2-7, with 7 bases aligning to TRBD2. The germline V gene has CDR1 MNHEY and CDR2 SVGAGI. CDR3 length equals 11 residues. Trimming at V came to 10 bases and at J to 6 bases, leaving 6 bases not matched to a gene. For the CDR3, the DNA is TGTGCCACCGTCGAGCGGGGCGAGCAGTACTTC. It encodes CATVERGEQYF.

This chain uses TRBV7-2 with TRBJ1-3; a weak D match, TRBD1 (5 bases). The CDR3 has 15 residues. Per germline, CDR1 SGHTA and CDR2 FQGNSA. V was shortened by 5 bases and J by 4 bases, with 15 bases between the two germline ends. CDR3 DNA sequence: TGTGCCAGCAGCGCCTTGGGGGGTCGAGGAAACACCATATATTTT. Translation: CASSALGGRGNTIYF.

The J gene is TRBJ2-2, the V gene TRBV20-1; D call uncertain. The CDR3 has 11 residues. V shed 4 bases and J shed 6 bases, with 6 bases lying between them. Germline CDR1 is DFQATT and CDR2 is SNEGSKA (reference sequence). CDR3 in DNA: TGCAGTGCTACCGGTCCCGGGGAGCTGTTTTTT. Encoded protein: CSATGPGELFF.

The CDR3 nucleotides are TGTGCCAGCAGCGTAGATGGAGGACAGGGGACCGGGGCCAACGTCCTGACTTTC. Translation gives CASSVDGGQGTGANVLTF. The chain uses TRBV9 and TRBJ2-6, with 9 bases matching TRBD1. Germline V gene sequence: CDR1 SGDLS, CDR2 YYNGEE. Trimming at V came to 0 bases and at J to 4 bases, leaving 8 bases not matched to a gene. The CDR3 is made up of 18 amino acids.

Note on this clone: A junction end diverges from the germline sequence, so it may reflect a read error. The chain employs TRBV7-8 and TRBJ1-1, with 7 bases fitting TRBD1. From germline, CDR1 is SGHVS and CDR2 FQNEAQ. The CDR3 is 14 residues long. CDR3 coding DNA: TGTGCCAGCAGTTTAGGGGGCGTAAAAACTGAAGCTTTCTTT. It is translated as CASSLGGVKTEAFF.

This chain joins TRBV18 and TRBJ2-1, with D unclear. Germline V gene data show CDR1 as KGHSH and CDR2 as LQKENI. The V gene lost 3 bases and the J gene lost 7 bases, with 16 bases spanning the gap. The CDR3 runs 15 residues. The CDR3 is CASSPAARPWNEQFF. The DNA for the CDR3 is TGTGCCAGCTCACCGGCAGCACGGCCGTGGAATGAGCAGTTCTTC.